These 14 T cell receptor beta chains originate from one sample sequenced in a study of T cell responses to AZD1222 COVID-19 vaccine. TCRdb's table, derived via immunoSEQ multiplex PCR, lists solely in-frame clones and lacks some. The sample contains more than 140,000 clones, 88% of which appear only once. The sample here was peripheral blood, taken on day 0 of AZD1222 vaccination. The receptors come from an adult in good health.

This chain connects TRBV7-9 to TRBJ2-7; D is undetermined. V was shortened by 6 bases and J by 5 bases, with 8 bases between the two germline ends. This CDR3 comprises 11 residues. Per the germline V gene, CDR1 is SEHNR and CDR2 is FQNEAQ (reference sequence). CDR3 sequence: CASRLSDEQYF. CDR3 nucleotides: TGTGCCAGCAGACTTTCGGACGAGCAGTACTTC.

V gene TRBV5-6 combines with J gene TRBJ2-5, with 7 nucleotides matching TRBD1. The V gene's germline CDR1 is SGHDT and CDR2 YYEEEE. V lost 4 bases to trimming and J lost 5 bases; unmatched junction nucleotides: 2. There are 12 residues in the CDR3. CDR3 sequence: CASSGRGETQYF. In DNA form, the CDR3 reads TGTGCCAGCAGCGGCAGGGGGGAGACCCAGTACTTC.

This clone was seen a few times. The gene calls are TRBV19 and TRBJ2-2; 7 positions agree with TRBD2. This CDR3 is built from 16 residues. Germline V CDR1 and CDR2: LNHDA, SQIVND (reference sequence). Trimming removed 6 bases from V and 4 bases from J; junction bases left unmatched: 11. CDR3 region: CASSLTSSGSTGELFF. The CDR3 region has the DNA TGTGCCAGTAGCCTAACTTCTAGCGGAAGCACCGGGGAGCTGTTTTTT.

This clone was detected once. J is TRBJ1-6 and V is TRBV9; D perhaps matches TRBD1 (5 bases). The CDR3 is made up of 14 amino acids. Germline V gene lookup returns CDR1 SGDLS and CDR2 YYNGEE. Trimming removed 4 bases at V and 5 bases at J, with 10 bases between. The CDR3 DNA sequence: TGTGCCAGCAGCATTGGGGGGGATAATTCACCCCTCCACTTT. Translating it yields CASSIGGDNSPLHF.

This clone showed up just once. The V call is TRBV3-1 (or the pseudogene TRBV3-2), the J call TRBJ2-1, with 8 bases fitting TRBD2. V was clipped by 4 bases and J by 4 bases; unmatched bases: 6. The CDR3 loop spans 15 amino acids. Germline V lookup: CDR1 LGHDT, CDR2 YNNKEL (reference sequence). The CDR3 DNA follows: TGTGCCAGCAGCCCCTTTAGCGGGGTTTACAATGAGCAGTTCTTC. Translating it yields CASSPFSGVYNEQFF.

Here the CDR3 reads CASSPVSGTGTEAFF. CDR3 nucleotides: TGTGCCAGCAGCCCGGTTTCCGGGACAGGTACTGAAGCTTTCTTT. The rearrangement uses TRBV5-6 and TRBJ1-1, with 8 bases matching TRBD1. Germline V gives CDR1 SGHDT, CDR2 YYEEEE. This CDR3 is built from 15 residues. After removal of 4 bases from V and 5 bases from J, the junction contained 10 bases not matched to a gene.

The J gene is TRBJ1-6, the V gene TRBV5-6; D call uncertain. The V and J ends lost 0 bases and 7 bases respectively, with 5 bases between them. Germline V gives CDR1 SGHDT, CDR2 YYEEEE. The CDR3 runs 13 residues. This CDR3 is CASSLVANSPLHF. The CDR3 coding sequence is TGTGCCAGCAGCTTGGTGGCGAATTCACCCCTCCACTTT.

The chain recombines TRBV27 with TRBJ1-1; weak D call: TRBD1 (6 bases). There are 14 residues in the CDR3. Germline V gene sequence: CDR1 MNHEY, CDR2 SMNVEV (reference sequence). Trimming stripped 5 bases from V and 4 bases from J, with 14 bases between. The CDR3: CASSGGGGGTEAFF. The CDR3 DNA reads TGTGCCAGCAGTGGTGGGGGAGGGGGCACTGAAGCTTTCTTT.

The V gene is TRBV10-3, the J gene TRBJ2-5; TRBD1 is a possible D gene (5 bases). This CDR3 has 17 amino acids. The V and J ends lost 0 bases and 6 bases respectively, with 20 bases between them. Looked up from germline, CDR1 is ENHRY and CDR2 is SYGVKD. DNA for the CDR3: TGTGCCATCAGTGAGTCGACTGCGTCCCTAGGGGTAAAGACCCAGTACTTC. It codes for CAISESTASLGVKTQYF.

The V gene is TRBV9, the J gene TRBJ2-7; 8 bases align to TRBD1. V trimming: 4 bases; J trimming: 4 bases; junction bases outside the gene matches: 10. The CDR3 has 15 amino acids. Germline V gene sequence: CDR1 SGDLS, CDR2 YYNGEE. CDR3 sequence (DNA): TGTGCCAGCAGCAAAGGACAGGGACCTTCGTACGAGCAGTACTTC. It yields the protein CASSKGQGPSYEQYF.

The chain carries TRBV6-2 or TRBV6-3 and TRBJ1-6; D uncertain. Germline values: CDR1 MNHEY, CDR2 SVGEGT. V lost 4 bases to trimming and J lost 14 bases, with 18 bases between them. The CDR3 spans 14 residues. In nucleotides, the CDR3 is TGTGCCAGCAGTTCCCCCGCAGGCCCCGAATCCCTCCACTTT. This gives the protein CASSSPAGPESLHF.

CDR3 amino acids: CASSHGTGTYQETQYF. In DNA form, the CDR3 reads TGTGCCAGCAGCCACGGGACGGGGACGTACCAAGAGACCCAGTACTTC. The chain employs TRBV11-3 and TRBJ2-5, with D perhaps assigned TRBD1 or TRBD2 (5 bases each). Trimming took 5 bases from V and 0 from J, leaving 16 bases between them. CDR3 length equals 16 residues. CDR1 is SGHNT, CDR2 YENEEA, per germline.

The CDR3 region is CASSSTVAGLSYEQYF. The CDR3 DNA sequence: TGTGCCAGCTCATCTACCGTAGCGGGCCTCTCCTACGAGCAGTACTTC. The V gene is TRBV18, the J gene TRBJ2-7; 7 nucleotides line up with TRBD2. This CDR3 has 16 amino acids. V trimming: 5 bases; J trimming: 0 bases; junction bases outside the gene matches: 10. The germline CDR1 and CDR2 sequences are KGHSH and LQKENI.

V and J are TRBV19 and TRBJ2-5; 9 nucleotides agree with TRBD1. The ends lost 3 bases at V and 4 bases at J; junction bases unmatched: 6. The CDR3 totals 15 residues. CDR1 and CDR2 from the germline V gene are LNHDA and SQIVND (reference sequence). CDR3 loop: CASSIQGTGLETQYF. CDR3 nucleotides: TGTGCCAGTAGTATCCAAGGGACAGGGTTAGAGACCCAGTACTTC.